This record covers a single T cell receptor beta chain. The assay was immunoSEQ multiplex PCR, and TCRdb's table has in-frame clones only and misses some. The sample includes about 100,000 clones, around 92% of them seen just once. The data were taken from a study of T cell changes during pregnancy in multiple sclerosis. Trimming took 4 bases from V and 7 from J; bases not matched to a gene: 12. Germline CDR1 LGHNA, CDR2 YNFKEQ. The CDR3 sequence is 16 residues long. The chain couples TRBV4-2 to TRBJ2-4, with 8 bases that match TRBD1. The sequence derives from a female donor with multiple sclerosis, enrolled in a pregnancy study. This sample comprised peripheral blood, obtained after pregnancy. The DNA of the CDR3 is TGTGCCAGCAGCCCCGGACAGGGTGGTTTGACGAACATTCAGTACTTC. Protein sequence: CASSPGQGGLTNIQYF.